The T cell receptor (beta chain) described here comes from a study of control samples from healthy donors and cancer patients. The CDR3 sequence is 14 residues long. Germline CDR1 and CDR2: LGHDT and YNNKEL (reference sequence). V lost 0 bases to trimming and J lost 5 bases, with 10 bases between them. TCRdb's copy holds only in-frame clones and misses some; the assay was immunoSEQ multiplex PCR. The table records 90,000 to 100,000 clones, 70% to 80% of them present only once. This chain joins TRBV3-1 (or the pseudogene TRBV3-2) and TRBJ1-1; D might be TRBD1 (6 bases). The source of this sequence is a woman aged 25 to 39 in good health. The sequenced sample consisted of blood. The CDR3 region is CASSQDRGMTEAFF. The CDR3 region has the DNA TGTGCCAGCAGCCAAGACAGGGGAATGACTGAAGCTTTCTTT.